The clone carrying this T cell receptor beta chain was detected only a few times. What it binds is unknown. Primed by a sample-barcoded 5' primer and a J-beta primer mix, a second PCR proceeded for roughly 7 to 11 cycles. TCRdb fed the 5' RACE reads into MiXCR, producing one record per CDR3 protein. The sample lists hundreds of thousands of distinct CDR3 sequences; roughly 60% were seen once. J lost 5 bases, V lost 4 bases, and 8 bases had no gene match. The germline gives CDR1 SGHVS, CDR2 FQNEAQ. The CDR3 extends over 15 amino acids. The sample comes from a study of blood T cells in healthy people across ages. Study at large: Template switching caught about one barcoded beta molecule for each two T cells.

General study points: A greater number of naive CD4+ cells and higher diversity distinguished long-lived donors from aged donors.

The donors, all healthy, were Caucasians living in Russia, aged about 6 to 100. They isolated at least 6 million PBMCs from each sample. The receptor was isolated from a man aged 30 to 45 in good health. Sequencing used blood. The chain has TRBV7-8 and TRBJ2-7; 10 nucleotides line up with TRBD1. The CDR3 DNA follows: TGTGCCAGCAGCTCGGGACAGGGGATCAGGCACGAGCAGTACTTC. Its translation is CASSSGQGIRHEQYF.